These 30 T cell receptor beta chains came from one sample sequenced in a study of CD8 T cells in ankylosing spondylitis. TCRdb fed the 5' RACE reads into MiXCR, producing one record per CDR3 protein. This sample yields 250,000 to 300,000 distinct CDR3 sequences, of which approximately 20% are seen a single time; around 30% belongs to the top ten. Material: blood, either unsorted or a sorted T cell fraction (not recorded which). The receptor set was obtained from a male donor with ankylosing spondylitis or in good health (not recorded which).

V is TRBV9 and J is TRBJ1-3; a possible D gene is TRBD1 (6 bases). Trimming cost V 4 bases and J 4 bases, with 15 bases left between them. From germline, CDR1 is SGDLS and CDR2 YYNGEE. CDR3 length: 15 amino acids. The CDR3 sequence is CASSPRAGDGNTIYF. The CDR3 nucleotides are TGTGCCAGCAGCCCCCGGGCAGGGGACGGAAACACCATATATTTT.

At least ten counts were recorded for this clonotype. The gene calls are TRBV12-3 or TRBV12-4 and TRBJ2-5; D is perhaps TRBD2 (5 bases). Trimming cost V 7 bases and J 5 bases, with 17 bases left between them. There are 14 residues in the CDR3. This CDR3 reads CASTTYGESETQYF. DNA of the CDR3: TGTGCCAGCACTACCTATGGGGAGTCGGAGACCCAGTACTTC.

This clonotype was observed a few times. The chain uses TRBV27 and TRBJ1-5; D uncertain. This CDR3 has 13 amino acids. V shed 5 bases and J shed 5 bases, with 10 bases lying between them. Germline CDR1 MNHEY, CDR2 SMNVEV (reference sequence). The CDR3 loop reads CASSIAVYQPQHF. The CDR3 bases are TGTGCCAGCAGTATAGCCGTCTATCAGCCCCAGCATTTT.

The chain recombines TRBV15 with TRBJ2-1; possible D gene TRBD2, 6 bases. Trimming stripped 3 bases from V and 4 bases from J, with 16 bases between. This CDR3 is 16 amino acids long. Germline CDR1 reads LNHNV; CDR2 reads YYDKDF (reference sequence). The CDR3: CATSSGRGSGYNEQFF. The CDR3 coding sequence is TGTGCCACCAGCAGTGGGCGGGGTAGCGGATACAATGAGCAGTTCTTC.

The chain combines TRBV7-2 with TRBJ2-7; 7 nucleotides match TRBD2. The CDR3 sequence is 16 residues long. V lost 2 bases to trimming and J lost 2 bases; unmatched junction nucleotides: 9. Germline V gene sequence: CDR1 SGHTA, CDR2 FQGNSA. The CDR3 nucleotides are TGTGCCAGCAGCTTAAGTGGCGGGGGAGCGGCCTACGAGCAGTACTTC. Protein sequence: CASSLSGGGAAYEQYF.

This clonotype was observed a handful of times. V is TRBV6-1 and J is TRBJ1-4; the D gene is possibly TRBD1 (6 bases). Trimming cost V 1 base and J 8 bases, with 14 bases left between them. The CDR3 totals 15 residues. The germline CDR1 and CDR2 sequences are MNHNS and SASEGT. The CDR3 sequence is CASSEGTDVSEKLFF. CDR3 bases: TGTGCCAGCAGTGAAGGGACAGACGTGTCGGAAAAACTGTTTTTT.

In its sample, this clonotype was seen many times. The chain joins TRBV5-1 to TRBJ2-1; 11 nucleotides match TRBD2. Germline-derived CDR1 and CDR2 are SGHRS and YFSETQ. CDR3 length: 16 residues. V lost 2 bases to trimming and J lost 10 bases; unmatched junction nucleotides: 11. CDR3: CASSFPDVTSGTEQFF. For the CDR3, the DNA is TGCGCCAGCAGCTTTCCTGATGTGACTAGCGGGACCGAGCAGTTCTTC.

This clonotype has only a few counts. A read error may account for a junction end that differs from germline. The CDR3 DNA follows: TGTGCTAGCAGCTTGGGCCCCGGAGTCACCTACAATGAGCAGTTCTTC. Protein: CASSLGPGVTYNEQFF. The chain uses TRBV7-7 and TRBJ2-1; unclear D gene. The CDR3 loop spans 16 amino acids. Germline V gene data show CDR1 as SSHAT and CDR2 as FNYEAQ (reference sequence).

A few counts support this clonotype. The chain carries TRBV29-1 and TRBJ2-7; TRBD2 matches 9 bases. The junction had 12 bases not matched to a gene; V was cut back by 4 bases and J by 5 bases. The CDR3 is made up of 15 amino acids. Germline V gene lookup returns CDR1 SQVTM and CDR2 ANQGSEA. The CDR3 reads CSVVRTGTSLHEQYF. The CDR3 nucleotides are TGCAGCGTTGTCCGGACCGGGACTAGCCTCCACGAGCAGTACTTC.

The chain carries TRBV11-2 and TRBJ2-2; D is undetermined. The germline V gene has CDR1 SGHAT and CDR2 FQNNGV. CDR3 length: 15 residues. The ends were cut back, 1 base at V and 1 base at J, with 7 bases in the middle. CDR3 region: CASSLGPQNTGELFF. Here the CDR3 DNA reads TGTGCCAGCAGCTTAGGCCCTCAGAACACCGGGGAGCTGTTTTTT. Using reference TRBV11-2 and TRBJ2-2 for the parts outside the CDR3, the full variable domain is EAGVAQSPRYKIIEKRQSVAFWCNPISGHATLYWYQQILGQGPKLLIQFQNNGVVDDSQLPKDRFSAERLKGVDSTLKIQPAKLEDSAVYLCASSLGPQNTGELFFGEGSRLTVL.

The CDR3 region has the DNA TGCGCCAGCAGCCAAGTCCGGGGCTCTGGGGCCAACGTCCTGACTTTC. Translated: CASSQVRGSGANVLTF. The chain is built from TRBV4-1 and TRBJ2-6; weak D call: TRBD2 (5 bases). CDR1 MGHRA and CDR2 YSYEKL come from the germline V gene. V dropped 1 base and J dropped 0 bases, with 7 bases sitting between them. The CDR3 contains 16 residues.

In this sample, this clonotype turned up many times. The chain joins TRBV4-3 to TRBJ1-6; no reliable D call. CDR1 and CDR2 (germline): LGHNA, YSLEER. The length of the CDR3 is 16 residues. The germline V and J ends were trimmed by 3 bases and 0 bases, with 9 bases remaining between them. CDR3 loop: CASSQEWDSYNSPLHF. The CDR3 DNA reads as TGCGCCAGCAGCCAGGAATGGGACTCCTATAATTCACCCCTCCACTTT.

The rearrangement uses TRBV5-4 and TRBJ2-3; D is unclear. This CDR3 is 12 amino acids long. With 3 bases removed from V and 7 bases from J, the gap between germline ends came to 9 bases. Germline CDR1 and CDR2: SGHNT and YYREEE (reference sequence). CDR3 bases: TGTGCCAGCAGCTCATTTAGCAATACGCAGTATTTT. As protein: CASSSFSNTQYF.

The chain carries TRBV4-1 and TRBJ2-5, with TRBD2 as a possible D gene (7 bases). Trimming shortened V by 5 bases and J by 5 bases, and 15 bases separated the two germline ends. The length of the CDR3 is 14 residues. In germline, CDR1 is MGHRA, CDR2 YSYEKL. The CDR3 is CASSWRGGEETQYF. CDR3 DNA: TGCGCCAGCAGCTGGAGAGGGGGGGAGGAGACCCAGTACTTC.

This clonotype was counted a few times. The chain links TRBV27 to TRBJ1-1; the D is unclear. The CDR3 is made up of 14 amino acids. Germline CDR1 is MNHEY and CDR2 is SMNVEV (reference sequence). V was clipped by 2 bases and J by 0 bases, with 7 bases between them. CDR3 DNA sequence: TGTGCCAGCAGTTTACAACGGATGAACACTGAAGCTTTCTTT. Protein product: CASSLQRMNTEAFF.

This chain joins TRBV4-2 and TRBJ2-3; TRBD2 agrees at 8 bases. V was pared by 1 base and J by 5 bases, with 8 bases of the junction left unmatched. The CDR3 totals 16 residues. Germline CDR1 reads LGHNA; CDR2 reads YNFKEQ. The CDR3: CASSQVLHGREDTQYF. The CDR3, as DNA: TGTGCCAGCAGCCAAGTGTTGCACGGGAGGGAAGATACGCAGTATTTT.

The chain has TRBV2 and TRBJ2-3, with D uncertain. The CDR3 runs to 15 residues. Trimming left V 8 bases short and J 0 bases short, with 15 bases between. Germline V gene sequence: CDR1 SNHLY, CDR2 FYNNEI. In DNA, the CDR3 is TGTGCCAGCTCAAACAGACAATCGAGCACAGATACGCAGTATTTT. This sequence encodes CASSNRQSSTDTQYF.

This chain joins TRBV7-9 and TRBJ2-3; 7 nucleotides align to TRBD1. The CDR3 is 16 residues long. With 4 bases clipped from V and 4 bases from J, the junction kept 11 bases outside the gene matches. CDR1 is SEHNR and CDR2 is FQNEAQ in the germline V gene (reference sequence). The CDR3 protein is CASSSQGSGSPDTQYF. In DNA form, the CDR3 reads TGTGCCAGCAGCTCACAGGGGAGTGGGAGTCCAGATACGCAGTATTTT.

This clonotype has just a few counts. The CDR3 region is CASSQDRRGPRSGTQYF. The CDR3 DNA reads TGCGCCAGCAGCCAAGACCGCCGGGGCCCCCGTTCGGGTACGCAGTATTTT. V and J are TRBV4-3 and TRBJ2-3; D could derive from TRBD1 or TRBD2 (5 bases each). Germline loops: CDR1 LGHNA, CDR2 YSLEER. The V end lost 0 bases, the J end lost 8 bases, and 21 bases lay between the germline ends. The CDR3 has 17 amino acids.

V gene TRBV4-1 combines with J gene TRBJ1-1, with TRBD1 identical over 7 bases. This CDR3 has 15 residues. Germline V gives CDR1 MGHRA, CDR2 YSYEKL. With V trimmed by 3 bases and J by 6 bases, 10 bases remained unmatched. The CDR3 spells CASSQRTGPGSEAFF. The DNA of the CDR3 is TGCGCCAGCAGCCAGCGGACAGGACCGGGGTCTGAAGCTTTCTTT.

V is TRBV29-1 and J is TRBJ2-6; D is undetermined. Germline CDR1 reads SQVTM; CDR2 reads ANQGSEA. This CDR3 has 12 residues. V lost 6 bases, J lost 1 base, and 4 bases lay in between. The CDR3, as DNA: TGCAGCGTCCGTTCTGGGGCCAACGTCCTGACTTTC. Amino acid sequence: CSVRSGANVLTF.

This clonotype was observed at least ten times. The chain uses TRBV6-2 or TRBV6-3 and TRBJ2-1; 12 bases align to TRBD2. CDR1 is MNHEY and CDR2 is SVGEGT in the germline V gene. The V segment lost 6 bases and the J segment 9 bases; nucleotides outside the gene matches: 9. The CDR3 is 15 residues long. The CDR3 sequence: CASSPGLAGSAEQFF. The CDR3 bases are TGTGCCAGCAGCCCCGGACTAGCGGGATCTGCTGAGCAGTTCTTC.

This clonotype was counted only a few times. The chain has TRBV29-1 and TRBJ2-1, with D unclear. There are 16 residues in the CDR3. V was pared by 1 base and J by 1 base, with 14 bases between. Germline V lookup: CDR1 SQVTM, CDR2 ANQGSEA. The CDR3 DNA sequence: TGCAGCGTTGAAGTGGCCTATCTATCTTCCTACAATGAGCAGTTCTTC. Protein: CSVEVAYLSSYNEQFF.

This clonotype has ten or more counts. The J gene is TRBJ2-1, the V gene TRBV4-1; D may match TRBD1 or TRBD2 (5 bases each). Germline CDR1 is MGHRA and CDR2 is YSYEKL. CDR3 length: 17 amino acids. Trimming took 0 bases from V and 6 from J, leaving 18 bases between them. CDR3: CASSQEGTGLASNEQFF. The DNA for the CDR3 is TGCGCCAGCAGCCAAGAGGGCACGGGGCTAGCAAGCAATGAGCAGTTCTTC.

The chain has TRBV29-1 and TRBJ2-3; no clear D. There are 15 residues in the CDR3. Trimming removed 0 bases at V and 6 bases at J, with 16 bases between. CDR1 is SQVTM, CDR2 ANQGSEA, per germline. In nucleotides, the CDR3 is TGCAGCGTTGAAGATCTTTTGTCGGGCCCCGATACGCAGTATTTT. Translating it yields CSVEDLLSGPDTQYF.

The chain recombines TRBV20-1 with TRBJ2-1; tentative D call: TRBD2 (5 bases). The ends were cut back, 6 bases at V and 5 bases at J, with 29 bases in the middle. In germline, CDR1 is DFQATT, CDR2 SNEGSKA (reference sequence). The CDR3 is 18 amino acids. CDR3 nucleotides: TGCAGTGCCCAGACCCTAGTACTAGGTGACGGCCTGAACAATGAGCAGTTCTTC. Amino acid sequence: CSAQTLVLGDGLNNEQFF.

The chain has TRBV6-1 and TRBJ1-4; D might be TRBD1 (5 bases). V was shortened by 6 bases and J by 6 bases, with 11 bases between the two germline ends. Looked up from germline, CDR1 is MNHNS and CDR2 is SASEGT. This CDR3 has 13 amino acids. The CDR3 DNA is TGTGCCAGCAGGGGGGGGTTTGATGAAAAACTGTTTTTT. Translation: CASRGGFDEKLFF.

The chain carries TRBV9 and TRBJ1-1, with D unresolved. Germline CDR1 is SGDLS and CDR2 is YYNGEE. The V and J ends lost 4 bases and 1 base respectively, with 14 bases between them. This CDR3 comprises 15 residues. The CDR3 DNA follows: TGTGCCAGCAGCCCTCCGGGCGAGGAGAACACTGAAGCTTTCTTT. It codes for CASSPPGEENTEAFF.

The sample holds many counts of this clonotype. The chain joins TRBV27 to TRBJ2-7, with 8 bases that match TRBD2. Looked up from germline, CDR1 is MNHEY and CDR2 is SMNVEV (reference sequence). CDR3 length: 14 residues. Unmatched junction bases numbered 9, after V lost 9 bases and J lost 2 bases. CDR3 nucleotides: TGTGCCAGTGCGCCCGGGACTAGTGCCTACGAGCAGTACTTC. Its translation: CASAPGTSAYEQYF.

J is TRBJ1-5 and V is TRBV20-1; TRBD1 matches 9 bases. The CDR3 covers 15 residues. Germline values: CDR1 DFQATT, CDR2 SNEGSKA (reference sequence). DNA of the CDR3: TGCAGCGCTCAAGTGGACAGGGGTGGCAATCAGCCCCAGCATTTT. This translates into CSAQVDRGGNQPQHF.